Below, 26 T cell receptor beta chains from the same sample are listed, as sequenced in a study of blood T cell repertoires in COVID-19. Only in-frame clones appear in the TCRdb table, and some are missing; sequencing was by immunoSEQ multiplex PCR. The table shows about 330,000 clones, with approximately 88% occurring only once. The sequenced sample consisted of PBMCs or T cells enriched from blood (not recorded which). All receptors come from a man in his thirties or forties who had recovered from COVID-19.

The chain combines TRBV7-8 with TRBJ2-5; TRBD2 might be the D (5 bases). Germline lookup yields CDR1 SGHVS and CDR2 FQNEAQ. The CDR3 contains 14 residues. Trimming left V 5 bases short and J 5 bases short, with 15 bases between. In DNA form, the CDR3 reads TGTGCCAGCAGCCCTCTGGGTAGCGTCGAGACCCAGTACTTC. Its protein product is CASSPLGSVETQYF.

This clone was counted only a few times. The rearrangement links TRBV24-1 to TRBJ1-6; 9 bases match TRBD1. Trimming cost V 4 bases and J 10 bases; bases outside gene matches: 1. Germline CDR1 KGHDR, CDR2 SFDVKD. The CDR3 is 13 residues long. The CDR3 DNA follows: TGTGCCACCAGTGAAGGACAGGGGTCACCCCTCCACTTT. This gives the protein CATSEGQGSPLHF.

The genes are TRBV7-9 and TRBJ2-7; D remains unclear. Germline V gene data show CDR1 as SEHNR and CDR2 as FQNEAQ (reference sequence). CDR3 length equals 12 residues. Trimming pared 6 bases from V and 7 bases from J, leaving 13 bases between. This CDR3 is CASSSMNEEQYF. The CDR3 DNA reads TGTGCCAGCAGTAGCATGAATGAAGAGCAGTACTTC.

CDR3 residues: CASSPAGGQGGHLGYGYTF. The CDR3 nucleotides read TGTGCCAGCAGTCCCGCGGGGGGGCAGGGGGGCCATTTAGGCTATGGCTACACCTTC. The gene calls are TRBV27 and TRBJ1-2, with TRBD1 identical over 7 bases. In germline, CDR1 is MNHEY, CDR2 SMNVEV (reference sequence). Trimming removed 5 bases from V and 4 bases from J; junction bases left unmatched: 22. The CDR3 loop spans 19 amino acids.

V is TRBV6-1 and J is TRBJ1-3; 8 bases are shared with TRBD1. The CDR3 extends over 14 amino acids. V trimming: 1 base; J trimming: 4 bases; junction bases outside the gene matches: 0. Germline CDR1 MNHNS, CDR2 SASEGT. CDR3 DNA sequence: TGTGCCAGCAGTGAAGGGACAGGGGGAAACACCATATATTTT. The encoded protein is CASSEGTGGNTIYF.

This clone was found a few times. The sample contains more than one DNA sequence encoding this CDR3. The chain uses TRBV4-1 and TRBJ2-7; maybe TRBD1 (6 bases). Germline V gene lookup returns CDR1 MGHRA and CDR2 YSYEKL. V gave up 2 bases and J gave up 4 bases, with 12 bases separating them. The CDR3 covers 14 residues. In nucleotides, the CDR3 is TGCGCCAGCAGCCAACAACAGGGAGCGTACGAGCAGTACTTC. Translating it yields CASSQQQGAYEQYF.

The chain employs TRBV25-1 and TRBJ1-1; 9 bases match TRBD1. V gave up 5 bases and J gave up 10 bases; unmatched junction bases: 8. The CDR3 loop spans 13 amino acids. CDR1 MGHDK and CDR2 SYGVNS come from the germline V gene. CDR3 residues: CASSSSGTGLAFF. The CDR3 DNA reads TGTGCCAGCAGTTCGTCCGGGACAGGGTTAGCTTTCTTT.

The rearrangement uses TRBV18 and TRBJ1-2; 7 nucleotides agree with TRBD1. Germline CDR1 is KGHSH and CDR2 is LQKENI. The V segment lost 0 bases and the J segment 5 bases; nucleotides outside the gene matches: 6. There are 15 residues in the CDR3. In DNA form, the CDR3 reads TGTGCCAGCTCACCACCGCTGGACAGGTTTTATGGCTACACCTTC. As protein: CASSPPLDRFYGYTF.

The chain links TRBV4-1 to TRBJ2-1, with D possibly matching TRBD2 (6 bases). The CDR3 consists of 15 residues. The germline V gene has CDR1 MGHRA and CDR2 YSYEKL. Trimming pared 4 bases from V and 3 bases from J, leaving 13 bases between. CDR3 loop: CASSLLGGYYNEQFF. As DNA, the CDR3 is TGCGCCAGCAGCCTTCTGGGGGGTTACTACAATGAGCAGTTCTTC.

The CDR3 region is CASSLRGGSYNEQFF. CDR3 DNA sequence: TGTGCCAGCAGCTTACGCGGGGGCTCCTACAATGAGCAGTTCTTC. The rearrangement links TRBV11-2 to TRBJ2-1, with 7 bases lining up with TRBD2. Looked up from germline, CDR1 is SGHAT and CDR2 is FQNNGV. CDR3 length equals 15 residues. V shed 2 bases and J 0 bases; nucleotides not matched to a gene: 1.

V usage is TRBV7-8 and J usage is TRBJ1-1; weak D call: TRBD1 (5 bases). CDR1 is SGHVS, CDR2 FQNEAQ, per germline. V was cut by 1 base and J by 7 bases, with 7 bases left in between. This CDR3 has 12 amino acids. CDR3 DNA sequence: TGTGCCAGCAGCTTAGTTAGGGGTGAAGCTTTCTTT. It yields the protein CASSLVRGEAFF.

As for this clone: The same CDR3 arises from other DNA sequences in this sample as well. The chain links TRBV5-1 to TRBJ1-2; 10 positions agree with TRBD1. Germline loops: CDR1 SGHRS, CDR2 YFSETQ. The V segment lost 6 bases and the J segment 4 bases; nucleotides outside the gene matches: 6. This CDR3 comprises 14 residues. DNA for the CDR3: TGCGCCAGCACAACGACAGGGGGCGGCTATGGCTACACCTTC. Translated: CASTTTGGGYGYTF.

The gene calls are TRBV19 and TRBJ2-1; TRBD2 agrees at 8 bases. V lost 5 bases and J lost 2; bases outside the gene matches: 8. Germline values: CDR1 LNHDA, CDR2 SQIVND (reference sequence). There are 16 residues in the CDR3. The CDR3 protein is CASSERGSSAYNEQFF. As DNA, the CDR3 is TGTGCCAGTAGTGAGCGGGGGAGCTCTGCCTACAATGAGCAGTTCTTC.

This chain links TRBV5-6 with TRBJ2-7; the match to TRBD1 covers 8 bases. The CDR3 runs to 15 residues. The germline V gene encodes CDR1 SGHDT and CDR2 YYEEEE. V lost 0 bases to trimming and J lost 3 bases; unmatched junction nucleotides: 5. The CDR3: CASSLGDRYSYEQYF. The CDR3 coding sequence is TGTGCCAGCAGCTTGGGGGACAGGTACAGCTACGAGCAGTACTTC.

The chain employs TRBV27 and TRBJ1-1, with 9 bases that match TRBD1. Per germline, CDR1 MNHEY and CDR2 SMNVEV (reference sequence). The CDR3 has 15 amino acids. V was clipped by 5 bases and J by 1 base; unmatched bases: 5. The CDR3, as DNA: TGTGCCAGCAGTCTACGACAGGGGGGGAACACTGAAGCTTTCTTT. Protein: CASSLRQGGNTEAFF.

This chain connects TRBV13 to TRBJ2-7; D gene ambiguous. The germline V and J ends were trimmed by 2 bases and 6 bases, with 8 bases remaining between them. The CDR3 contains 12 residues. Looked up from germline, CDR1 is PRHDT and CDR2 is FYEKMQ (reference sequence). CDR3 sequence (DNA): TGTGCCAGCAGCTTATTCGGGTCCGAGCAGTACTTC. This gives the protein CASSLFGSEQYF.

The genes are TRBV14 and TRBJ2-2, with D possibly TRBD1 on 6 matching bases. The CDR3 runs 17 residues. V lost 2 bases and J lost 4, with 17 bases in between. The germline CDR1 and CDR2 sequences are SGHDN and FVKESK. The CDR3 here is CASSQHPQGLSTGELFF. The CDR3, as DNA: TGTGCCAGCAGCCAACACCCACAGGGATTAAGCACCGGGGAGCTGTTTTTT.

The CDR3 coding sequence is TGTGCCACCAGTCCTGCAGGGGCGGATGGCTACACCTTC. Its translation: CATSPAGADGYTF. V gene TRBV24-1 combines with J gene TRBJ1-2; perhaps TRBD1 as D (6 bases). In germline, CDR1 is KGHDR, CDR2 SFDVKD. V was pared by 6 bases and J by 6 bases, with 13 bases between. This CDR3 contains 13 residues.

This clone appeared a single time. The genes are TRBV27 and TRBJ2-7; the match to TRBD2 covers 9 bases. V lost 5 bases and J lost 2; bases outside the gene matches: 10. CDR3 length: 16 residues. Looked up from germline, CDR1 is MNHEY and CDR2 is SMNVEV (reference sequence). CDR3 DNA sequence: TGTGCCAGCAGTCCCATCAGGCGGGGGGGAGCCTACGAGCAGTACTTC. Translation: CASSPIRRGGAYEQYF.

This CDR3 reads CASSPQDRDIFNQPQHF. The DNA of the CDR3 is TGCGCCAGCAGCCCTCAAGATAGGGACATTTTCAATCAGCCCCAGCATTTT. The V and J genes are TRBV4-1 and TRBJ1-5; tentatively, D is TRBD1 (6 bases). The germline V gene encodes CDR1 MGHRA and CDR2 YSYEKL. CDR3 size: 17 residues. V lost 4 bases and J 3 bases, leaving 19 bases between the germline ends.

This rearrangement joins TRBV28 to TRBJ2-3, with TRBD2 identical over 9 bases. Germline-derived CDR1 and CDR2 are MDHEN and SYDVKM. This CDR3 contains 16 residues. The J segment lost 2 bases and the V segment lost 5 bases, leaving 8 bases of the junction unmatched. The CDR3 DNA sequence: TGTGCCAGCAGTGCGTCTAGCGGGGCAAACACAGATACGCAGTATTTT. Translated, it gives CASSASSGANTDTQYF.

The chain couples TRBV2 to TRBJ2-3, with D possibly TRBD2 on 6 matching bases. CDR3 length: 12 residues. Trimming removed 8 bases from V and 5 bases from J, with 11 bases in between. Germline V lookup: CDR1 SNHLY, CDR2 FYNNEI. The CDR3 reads CASARGGDTQYF. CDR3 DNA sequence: TGTGCCAGCGCACGGGGAGGAGATACGCAGTATTTT.

Written as DNA, the CDR3 is TGCAGCGTTGACAGTATGGTGGGCTACACCTTC. Protein: CSVDSMVGYTF. The J gene is TRBJ1-2, the V gene TRBV29-1; D remains ambiguous. Trimming stripped 3 bases from V and 8 bases from J, with 10 bases between. The CDR3 length is 11 residues. The V gene's germline CDR1 is SQVTM and CDR2 ANQGSEA.

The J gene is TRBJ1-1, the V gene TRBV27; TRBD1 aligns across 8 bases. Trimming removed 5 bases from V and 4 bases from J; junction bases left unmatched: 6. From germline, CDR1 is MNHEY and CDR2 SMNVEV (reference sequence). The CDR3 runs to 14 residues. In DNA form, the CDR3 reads TGTGCCAGCAGTCTCCGACAGGGGATCACTGAAGCTTTCTTT. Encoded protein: CASSLRQGITEAFF.

CDR3 in amino acids: CASSQDVGLAGATDTQYF. CDR3 coding DNA: TGCGCCAGCAGCCAAGATGTGGGGCTAGCGGGGGCAACAGATACGCAGTATTTT. This chain links TRBV4-1 with TRBJ2-3; 10 nucleotides match TRBD2. V trimming: 0 bases; J trimming: 3 bases; junction bases outside the gene matches: 9. The CDR3 sequence is 18 residues long. In germline, CDR1 is MGHRA, CDR2 YSYEKL.

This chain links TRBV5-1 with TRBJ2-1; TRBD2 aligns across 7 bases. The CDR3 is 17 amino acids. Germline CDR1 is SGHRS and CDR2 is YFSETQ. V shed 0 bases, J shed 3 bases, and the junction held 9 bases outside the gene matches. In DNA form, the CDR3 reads TGCGCCAGCAGCTTGGGTCCGAGCGGGGTCGACTACAATGAGCAGTTCTTC. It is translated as CASSLGPSGVDYNEQFF.